This entry lists 17 T cell receptor beta chains sequenced from one sample in a study of cytomegalovirus exposure and HLA in healthy donors. The PCR ran on 60 Vbeta and 13 Jbeta primers. The repertoire was sequenced with immunoSEQ multiplex PCR; TCRdb's copy has only in-frame clones and lacks some. The sample lists roughly 220,000 clones; around 86% were seen once. The sequenced material came from PBMCs. These receptors all stem from a woman in her thirties or forties in good health and CMV-seronegative.

V usage is TRBV28 and J usage is TRBJ2-3, with 12 bases aligning to TRBD2. The CDR3 covers 22 residues. The germline CDR1 and CDR2 sequences are MDHEN and SYDVKM. Trimming at V came to 4 bases and at J to 2 bases, leaving 22 bases not matched to a gene. The CDR3 is CASSSHGIGGLAGGGTTDTQYF. For the CDR3, the DNA is TGTGCCAGCAGTTCACACGGGATAGGGGGGCTAGCGGGAGGGGGAACCACAGATACGCAGTATTTT.

V and J are TRBV5-1 and TRBJ1-1; 7 bases are shared with TRBD1. In germline, CDR1 is SGHRS, CDR2 YFSETQ. J lost 3 bases, V lost 0 bases, and 8 bases had no gene match. This CDR3 spans 16 amino acids. The CDR3 DNA reads as TGCGCCAGCAGCTTGGGACAGGGAAGGTCGGACACTGAAGCTTTCTTT. Its protein product is CASSLGQGRSDTEAFF.

Only a few counts were recorded for this clone. The J gene is TRBJ1-1, the V gene TRBV6-6; TRBD1 aligns across 9 bases. The CDR3 is 14 amino acids. Germline V gives CDR1 MNHNY, CDR2 SVGAGI (reference sequence). V gave up 6 bases and J gave up 10 bases; unmatched junction bases: 12. This chain's CDR3 is CASREPGQGSGAFF. The CDR3 DNA sequence: TGTGCCAGCAGGGAACCTGGACAGGGGTCTGGAGCTTTCTTT.

The chain is built from TRBV11-2 and TRBJ2-7, with 15 bases that match TRBD2. Trimming took 5 bases from V and 3 from J; bases not matched to a gene: 2. CDR1 and CDR2 from the germline V gene are SGHAT and FQNNGV. The CDR3 contains 15 residues. The CDR3 DNA sequence: TGTGCCAGCAGCGCGGGACTAGCGGGAGGCTACGAGCAGTACTTC. The encoded protein is CASSAGLAGGYEQYF.

The genes are TRBV10-1 and TRBJ2-7, with D uncertain. Trimming took off 3 bases at V and 4 bases at J, with 13 bases between the two ends. CDR1 is WNHNN and CDR2 is SYGVQD in the germline V gene (reference sequence). The CDR3 has 14 amino acids. The CDR3, as DNA: TGCGCCAGCAGTGAAGTACAGATCCCTTACGAGCAGTACTTC. Translated, it gives CASSEVQIPYEQYF.

The J gene is TRBJ2-7, the V gene TRBV9; 10 positions agree with TRBD2. This CDR3 comprises 15 residues. Losses at the gene ends were 0 bases for V and 4 bases for J; bases not matched to a gene: 4. Germline V gene lookup returns CDR1 SGDLS and CDR2 YYNGEE. The CDR3 loop reads CASSVGASGSYEQYF. In DNA form, the CDR3 reads TGTGCCAGCAGCGTAGGGGCTAGCGGGAGTTACGAGCAGTACTTC. The full variable domain, rest sourced from reference TRBV9 and TRBJ2-7, is DSGVTQTPKHLITATGQRVTLRCSPRSGDLSVYWYQQSLDQGLQFLIQYYNGEERAKGNILERFSAQQFPDLHSELNLSSLELGDSALYFCASSVGASGSYEQYFGPGTRLTVT.

The rearrangement links TRBV9 to TRBJ2-3; maybe TRBD2 (5 bases). The germline V and J ends were trimmed by 1 base and 1 base, with 10 bases remaining between them. CDR1 SGDLS and CDR2 YYNGEE come from the germline V gene. This CDR3 is built from 15 residues. CDR3 sequence (DNA): TGTGCCAGCAGCGTACGCGGGTTCGGCACAGATACGCAGTATTTT. Amino acids: CASSVRGFGTDTQYF.

The rearrangement uses TRBV28 and TRBJ2-7; D gene uncertain. Germline assignment: CDR1 MDHEN and CDR2 SYDVKM. CDR3 length: 13 amino acids. Trimming took 10 bases from V and 2 from J, leaving 15 bases between them. CDR3 sequence: CATRVSIAYEQYF. DNA of the CDR3: TGTGCCACTCGGGTCTCTATCGCCTACGAGCAGTACTTC. The full variable domain, with the rest looked up from reference TRBV28 and TRBJ2-7, is DVKVTQSSRYLVKRTGEKVFLECVQDMDHENMFWYRQDPGLGLRLIYFSYDVKMKEKGDIPEGYSVSREKKERFSLILESASTNQTSMYLCATRVSIAYEQYFGPGTRLTVT.

This chain connects TRBV27 to TRBJ2-2; D possibly corresponds to TRBD1 (5 bases). The CDR3 is 16 residues long. CDR1 and CDR2 (germline): MNHEY, SMNVEV (reference sequence). Trimming stripped 0 bases from V and 4 bases from J, with 12 bases between. The chain's CDR3 is CASSLSSGYGTGELFF. The CDR3 nucleotides read TGTGCCAGCAGTTTATCTTCAGGGTATGGCACCGGGGAGCTGTTTTTT.

The chain has TRBV11-3 and TRBJ2-1; TRBD2 is a possible D gene (7 bases). Germline V gives CDR1 SGHNT, CDR2 YENEEA. This CDR3 comprises 15 residues. Trimming removed 5 bases at V and 10 bases at J, with 21 bases between. The CDR3 DNA reads as TGTGCCAGCAGCCCGGGGGGCCCACAGGGCCAGGAGCAGTTCTTC. Protein product: CASSPGGPQGQEQFF.

The chain joins TRBV6-1 to TRBJ1-2; D is unresolved. V shed 7 bases and J shed 8 bases, with 23 bases lying between them. Germline lookup yields CDR1 MNHNS and CDR2 SASEGT. The CDR3 consists of 15 residues. This CDR3 reads CASTPNSPLGEGYTF. CDR3 nucleotides: TGTGCCAGCACCCCGAATAGTCCGCTCGGGGAGGGCTACACCTTC.

The J gene is TRBJ1-1, the V gene TRBV11-2; D gene uncertain. CDR1 is SGHAT and CDR2 is FQNNGV in the germline V gene. V lost 0 bases and J lost 0, with 8 bases in between. The CDR3 covers 15 residues. DNA for the CDR3: TGTGCCAGCAGCTTAGATGCGAGGATGAACACTGAAGCTTTCTTT. Protein: CASSLDARMNTEAFF.

J is TRBJ2-5 and V is TRBV7-9, with 11 bases that match TRBD2. CDR3 length equals 16 residues. Germline CDR1 and CDR2: SEHNR and FQNEAQ (reference sequence). The V gene end was trimmed by 0 bases and the J gene end by 3 bases; junction bases not matched to a gene: 3. The CDR3 DNA follows: TGTGCCAGCAGCTTAGCTGTAGCGGGAGGGAAAGAGACCCAGTACTTC. It translates to CASSLAVAGGKETQYF.

This clone has just one count. This chain uses TRBV18 with TRBJ2-5; D perhaps matches TRBD2 (6 bases). CDR3 length: 14 amino acids. CDR1 and CDR2 from the germline V gene are KGHSH and LQKENI. With 1 base removed from V and 2 bases from J, the gap between germline ends came to 8 bases. The CDR3 nucleotides are TGTGCCAGCTCACCACGGGGGGATCAAGAGACCCAGTACTTC. It is translated as CASSPRGDQETQYF. Combining the CDR3 with reference TRBV18 and TRBJ2-5 gives the whole variable domain NAGVMQNPRHLVRRRGQEARLRCSPMKGHSHVYWYRQLPEEGLKFMVYLQKENIIDESGMPKERFSAEFPKEGPSILRIQQVVRGDSAAYFCASSPRGDQETQYFGPGTRLLVL.

The chain is built from TRBV28 and TRBJ2-7, with D possibly TRBD2 on 6 matching bases. Looked up from germline, CDR1 is MDHEN and CDR2 is SYDVKM. V lost 4 bases and J lost 6, with 10 bases in between. The CDR3 extends over 12 amino acids. CDR3 sequence: CASSYGSFEQYF. CDR3 in DNA: TGTGCCAGCAGTTACGGGAGCTTCGAGCAGTACTTC.

The chain uses TRBV27 and TRBJ2-5, with TRBD1 as a possible D gene (6 bases). The germline V and J ends were trimmed by 4 bases and 4 bases, with 16 bases remaining between them. The CDR3 is 15 residues long. The germline V gene has CDR1 MNHEY and CDR2 SMNVEV (reference sequence). CDR3 in amino acids: CASSSIGGWSETQYF. The CDR3 nucleotides are TGTGCCAGCAGTTCTATAGGGGGTTGGTCAGAGACCCAGTACTTC.

The rearrangement uses TRBV28 and TRBJ1-2; 8 bases agree with TRBD1. This CDR3 spans 14 amino acids. V trimming: 4 bases; J trimming: 5 bases; junction bases outside the gene matches: 6. CDR1 is MDHEN and CDR2 is SYDVKM in the germline V gene. The CDR3 loop is CASSYYGQGYGYTF. For the CDR3, the DNA is TGTGCCAGCAGTTATTACGGACAGGGATATGGCTACACCTTC.